In this sample, the clone carrying this T cell receptor (beta chain) turned up many times. Its specificity is unknown. The length of the CDR3 is 12 residues. The germline gives CDR1 SGHRS, CDR2 YFSETQ. These data are taken from a study of blood T cells in healthy people across ages. Overall study results and limits: Long-lived donors exceeded aged donors in naive CD4+ cells and diversity.

For every donor, a draw yielded about 10 milliliters of peripheral blood. Researchers isolated at least 7 million PBMCs per sample. Total RNA, at least 5.5 micrograms per sample, was extracted from PBMCs. The authors ran a second PCR of about 7 to 11 cycles using a sample-barcoded 5' primer and a J-beta primer mix. TCRdb reanalysed the 5' RACE reads using MiXCR and keeps one entry per CDR3 protein. The sample holds about 970,000 distinct CDR3 sequences, roughly 51% seen once. The source material was blood. The receptor was isolated from an older woman in good health. V and J are TRBV5-1 and TRBJ2-5, with D unclear. The end of the DNA aligns better with TRBJ2-3, so the J call may be wrong. The CDR3 sequence is CASSLDLETQYF. CDR3 in DNA: TGCGCCAGCAGCTTGGATTTGGAGACGCAGTATTTT.